This T cell receptor (beta chain) derives from a study of post-analysis software for immune sequencing data (dated by TCRdb to between 2014 and 2017). Context from the whole study: Relapsing-remitting, secondary progressive and progressive-relapsing multiple sclerosis were recorded as disease courses, and subtype annotation was lacking for some patients. The multiple sclerosis patient repertoires were compared with 10 to 12 previously published healthy control repertoires from donors aged roughly 6 to 25 years. A subset of samples was prepared in parallel using single-end sample barcoding, then pooled and co-amplified after Illumina adapter ligation.

The library was generated by PCR. Sequencing used an Illumina HiSeq 2500. Unique molecular identifiers were incorporated into TCR beta cDNA libraries to reduce PCR and sequencing biases. Every 1 to 10 million input T cells yielded approximately 500,000 cDNA molecules, meaning each molecule approximated one T cell. The patient libraries were prepared and sequenced using the same protocol as the earlier healthy control dataset. Samples belonging to the same batch were prepared together, multiplexed and sequenced on a shared HiSeq lane. The authors' pipeline ran thus. MIGEC was used to process the raw barcoded reads, and molecular identifier groups with only a single read were discarded before consensus assembly and CDR3 extraction. VDJtools was used for post-analysis of the clonotype tables, with diversity normalized by down-sampling every dataset to the smallest sample size. To correct batch-related cross-sample contamination, repertoire overlap clustering matched CDR3 amino acid sequences but not nucleotide sequences. The public reads were run again by TCRdb, first through fastp at Q25 and then through MiXCR, and only productive beta chains were kept. Each entry is one CDR3 protein sequence, shown with its most common DNA and genes. TCRdb assigned the V and J calls; the authors' analysis was not used. The sample table lists about 820,000 distinct CDR3 sequences, about 57% of them with a count of one. Approximately 4.5% of the sample lies in the top ten.

To demonstrate the VDJtools post-analysis software, the study profiled TCR beta repertoires from the peripheral blood of about 13 young patients with multiple sclerosis. Multiple sclerosis patients were children and adolescents aged roughly 6 to 15 years. What the work shows at the level of the full study, not this receptor alone: Compared with controls, multiple sclerosis patients had significantly lower normalized Chao1 diversity, a finding suggesting substantial peripheral T-cell clonal expansion. The control group was slightly older than the multiple sclerosis patient group. Patients showed significantly higher frequencies than controls for roughly 5 TRBV segments, among them TRBV5-6, TRBV5-1 and TRBV20-1. When samples were clustered directly using the F measure, samples prepared in the same batch co-clustered strongly, which prompted a batch-effect correction.

A distance of 8 bases separates the germline ends of V and J, which lose 3 bases and 6 bases respectively. Including cysteine and phenylalanine, the CDR3 has 12 amino acids. Of all the DNA, just the CDR3 is kept, 36 bases in frame from base 1. This clonotype was counted between two and nine times. Its antigen is unknown. No much larger clone is present one base from it, and per-base qualities are unavailable. Rearrangement joined TRBV12-3 or TRBV12-4 to TRBJ1-1, with the D gene not clear enough to name. The clonotype was recovered from a girl aged 10-17 years with multiple sclerosis. The material sequenced was blood. CDR3 sequence: CASSLNIPEAFF. The DNA is as follows: TGTGCCAGCAGTTTGAACATCCCTGAAGCTTTCTTT.